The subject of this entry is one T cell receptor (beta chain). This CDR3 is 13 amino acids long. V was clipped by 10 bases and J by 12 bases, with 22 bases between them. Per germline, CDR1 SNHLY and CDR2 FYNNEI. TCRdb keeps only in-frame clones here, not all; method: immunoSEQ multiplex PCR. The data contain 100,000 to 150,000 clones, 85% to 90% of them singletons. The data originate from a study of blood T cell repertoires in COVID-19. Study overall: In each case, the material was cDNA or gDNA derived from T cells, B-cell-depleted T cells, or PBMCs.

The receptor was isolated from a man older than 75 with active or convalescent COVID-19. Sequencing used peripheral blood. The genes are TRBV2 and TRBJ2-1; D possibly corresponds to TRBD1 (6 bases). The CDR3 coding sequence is TGTGCCACCGGTGCTACAGGGTCCGGTGGGCAGTTCTTC. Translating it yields CATGATGSGGQFF.